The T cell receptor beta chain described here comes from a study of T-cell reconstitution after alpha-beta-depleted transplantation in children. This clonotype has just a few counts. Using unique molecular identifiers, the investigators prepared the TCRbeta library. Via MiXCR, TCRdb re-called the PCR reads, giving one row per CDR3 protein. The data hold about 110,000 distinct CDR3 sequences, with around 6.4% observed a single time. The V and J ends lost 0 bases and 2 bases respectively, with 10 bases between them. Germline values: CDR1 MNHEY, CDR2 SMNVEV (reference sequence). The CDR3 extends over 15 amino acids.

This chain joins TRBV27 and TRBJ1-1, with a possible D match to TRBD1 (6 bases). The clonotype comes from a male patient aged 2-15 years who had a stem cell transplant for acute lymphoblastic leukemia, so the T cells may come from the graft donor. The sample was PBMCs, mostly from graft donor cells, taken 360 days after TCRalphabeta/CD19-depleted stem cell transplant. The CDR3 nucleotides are TGTGCCAGCAGTTTATCGCCAGGGGTAAACACTGAAGCTTTCTTT. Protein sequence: CASSLSPGVNTEAFF.